The present entry profiles one TCR beta chain with its context. PCR used 60 Vbeta primers and 13 Jbeta primers. Assay: immunoSEQ multiplex PCR; the TCRdb copy retains only in-frame clones and omits some. The sample lists under 200,000 clones; just under 80% were seen once. The CDR3 runs 14 residues. The germline CDR1 and CDR2 sequences are SGHRS and YFSETQ. With 0 bases clipped from V and 6 bases from J, the junction kept 5 bases outside the gene matches. The data belong to a study of cytomegalovirus exposure and HLA in healthy donors. Material: PBMCs. The chain uses TRBV5-1 and TRBJ2-7, with 8 bases matching TRBD1. The source of this sequence is a woman aged 45-65 years in good health and CMV-seronegative. Here the CDR3 reads CASSLGSTGAEQYF. The CDR3 region has the DNA TGCGCCAGCAGCTTGGGGTCGACAGGGGCCGAGCAGTACTTC.